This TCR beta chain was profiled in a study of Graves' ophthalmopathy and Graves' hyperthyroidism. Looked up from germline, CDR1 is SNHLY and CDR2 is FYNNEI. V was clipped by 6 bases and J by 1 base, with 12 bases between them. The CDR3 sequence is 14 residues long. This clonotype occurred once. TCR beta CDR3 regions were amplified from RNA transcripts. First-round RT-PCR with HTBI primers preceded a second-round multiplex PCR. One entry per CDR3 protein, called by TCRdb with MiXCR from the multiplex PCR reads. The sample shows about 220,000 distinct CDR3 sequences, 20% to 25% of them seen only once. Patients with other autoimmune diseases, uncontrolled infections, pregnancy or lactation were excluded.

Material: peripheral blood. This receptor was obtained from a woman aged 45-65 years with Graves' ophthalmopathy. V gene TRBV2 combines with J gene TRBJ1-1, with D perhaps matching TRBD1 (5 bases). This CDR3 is CASRAIQGNTEAFF. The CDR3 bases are TGTGCCAGCAGGGCTATCCAGGGGAACACTGAAGCTTTCTTT.